Listed below are T cell receptor beta chains from one sample, sequenced in a study of breast tumors, draining lymph nodes, adjacent tissues. Via MiXCR, TCRdb re-called the multiplex PCR reads, giving one row per CDR3 protein. The table shows about 21,000 distinct CDR3 sequences, with approximately 48% occurring only once. The sequenced sample was breast tumor tissue. The receptors shown here come from a female donor with breast cancer. Some clones in this sample may be carry-over from other donors' samples. Both conserved end residues are part of each CDR3. The D gene is left open where the match is weak. Size is stated for part of the rows, as once, few or many counts, or as a class when the clone is expanded.

V	size	D	J	CDR3	DNA
TRBV7-3	NA	NA	TRBJ2-3	CASSLTDVDTQYF	TGTGCCAGCAGCTTAACGGACGTAGATACGCAGTATTTT
TRBV12-3/TRBV12-4	NA	NA	TRBJ1-2	CASSPGMRYGYTF	TGTGCCAGCAGTCCAGGGATGCGCTATGGCTACACCTTC
TRBV18	many	NA	TRBJ2-5	CASSPNQETQYF	TGTGCCAGCTCACCGAACCAAGAGACCCAGTACTTC
TRBV12-3/TRBV12-4	many	NA	TRBJ2-1	CASSSYSLPGLGHSYNEQFF	TGTGCCAGCAGTTCTTACTCCCTTCCAGGATTGGGGCACTCCTACAATGAGCAGTTCTTC
TRBV6-1	many	NA	TRBJ2-3	CASSTGPAAGADTQYF	TGTGCCAGCAGTACGGGACCCGCTGCCGGAGCAGATACGCAGTATTTT
TRBV5-1	NA	TRBD2	TRBJ2-3	CASSALAGGADTQYF	TGCGCCAGCAGCGCACTAGCGGGAGGAGCAGATACGCAGTATTTT
TRBV7-2	many	NA	TRBJ1-1	CASSTVNTEAFF	TGTGCCAGCAGCACAGTGAACACTGAAGCTTTCTTT
TRBV14	many	NA	TRBJ1-4	CASSQVEDRFATNEKLFF	TGTGCCAGCAGCCAAGTTGAGGACCGATTTGCAACTAATGAAAAACTGTTTTTT
TRBV18	few	TRBD1	TRBJ2-5	CASSPLPLLGQRSGETQYF	TGTGCCAGCTCACCTCTTCCTCTGTTGGGACAGAGGTCCGGGGAGACCCAGTACTTC
TRBV20-1	once	NA	TRBJ1-3	CSALTGGNTIYF	TGCAGTGCATTGACAGGAGGAAACACCATATATTTT
TRBV12-3/TRBV12-4	NA	TRBD1	TRBJ2-7	CASSRQGPYEQYF	TGTGCCAGCAGCCGACAGGGACCCTACGAGCAGTACTTC
TRBV12-3/TRBV12-4	many	NA	TRBJ2-5	CASTITQGAGLARTQYF	TGTGCCAGCACCATCACACAGGGGGCGGGACTAGCCCGGACCCAGTACTTC
TRBV6-6	NA	NA	TRBJ2-5	CASSPTRWGHQETQYF	TGTGCCAGCAGCCCCACTAGGTGGGGCCACCAAGAGACCCAGTACTTC
TRBV2	once	NA	TRBJ2-3	CASSRPDTQYF	TGTGCCAGCAGTCGGCCAGATACGCAGTATTTT
TRBV9	many	NA	TRBJ1-5	CASSVDGDGNQPQHF	TGTGCCAGCAGCGTTGACGGGGACGGCAATCAGCCCCAGCATTTT
TRBV12-3/TRBV12-4	many	TRBD2	TRBJ2-4	CASSFRGVAKNIQYF	TGTGCCAGCAGTTTTCGGGGGGTGGCCAAAAACATTCAGTACTTC
TRBV29-1	few	TRBD1	TRBJ1-4	CSVGQGAGWEKLFF	TGCAGCGTTGGACAGGGAGCGGGATGGGAAAAACTGTTTTTT
TRBV9	NA	NA	TRBJ2-3	CASSVPAGDTQYF	TGTGCCAGCAGCGTCCCGGCCGGAGATACGCAGTATTTC
TRBV11-2	many	TRBD2	TRBJ2-1	CASSPGLAGGDRRFF	TGTGCCAGCAGCCCGGGACTAGCGGGAGGGGATCGTCGGTTCTTC
TRBV29-1	NA	NA	TRBJ2-1	CSVVKGGGNEQFF	TGCAGCGTTGTGAAGGGAGGTGGGAATGAGCAGTTCTTC
TRBV6-5	NA	NA	TRBJ1-5	CASSYQGSQPQHF	TGTGCCAGCAGTTACCAGGGAAGTCAGCCCCAGCATTTT
TRBV7-9	once	TRBD2	TRBJ2-1	CASTTSGRTNEQFF	TGTGCCAGCACCACTAGCGGGAGGACCAATGAGCAGTTCTTC
TRBV10-1	many	NA	TRBJ2-7	CASSPGRGEQYF	TGCGCCAGCAGCCCGGGCCGGGGGGAGCAGTACTTC
TRBV7-2	many	NA	TRBJ2-1	CASSMWQGSFNEQFF	TGTGCCAGCAGCATGTGGCAGGGTTCGTTCAATGAGCAGTTCTTC
TRBV6-1	NA	NA	TRBJ2-2	CASILTGLLTGELFF	TGTGCCAGCATCCTCACGGGGCTTCTCACCGGGGAGCTGTTTTTT
TRBV25-1	NA	NA	TRBJ1-3	CASSAPFGWGFGNTICF	NA
TRBV9	NA	TRBD1	TRBJ1-4	CASSDETGGGEKLFF	TGTGCCAGCAGCGACGAGACAGGGGGCGGTGAAAAACTGTTTTTT
TRBV7-9	NA	TRBD2	TRBJ2-5	CASPQPGTSGKETQYF	TGTGCCAGCCCTCAGCCAGGGACTAGCGGAAAAGAGACCCAGTACTTC
TRBV5-1	medium-sized	TRBD2	TRBJ2-1	CASSLAGAYNEQFF	TGCGCCAGCAGCTTAGCGGGAGCCTACAATGAGCAGTTCTTC
TRBV20-1	NA	NA	TRBJ1-2	CSTGENYGYTF	TGCAGCACGGGAGAGAACTATGGCTACACCTTC
TRBV7-8	NA	NA	TRBJ2-3	CASSQGLAVNNEQFFGPGTDTQYF	NA
TRBV11-2	many	NA	TRBJ1-5	CASSLDGSWGNQPQHF	TGTGCCAGCAGCTTAGATGGCTCTTGGGGAAATCAGCCCCAGCATTTT
TRBV20-1	large	TRBD2	TRBJ2-1	CTGTSGSYNEQFF	TGCACCGGGACTAGCGGTTCCTACAATGAGCAGTTCTTC
TRBV5-8	many	TRBD2	TRBJ2-1	CASSFRSGGNNEQFF	TGTGCCAGCAGCTTTCGTAGCGGGGGAAACAATGAGCAGTTCTTC
TRBV20-1	NA	TRBD2	TRBJ2-3	CSARLAGGTDTQYF	TGCAGCGCCCGACTAGCGGGAGGCACAGATACGCAGTATTTT